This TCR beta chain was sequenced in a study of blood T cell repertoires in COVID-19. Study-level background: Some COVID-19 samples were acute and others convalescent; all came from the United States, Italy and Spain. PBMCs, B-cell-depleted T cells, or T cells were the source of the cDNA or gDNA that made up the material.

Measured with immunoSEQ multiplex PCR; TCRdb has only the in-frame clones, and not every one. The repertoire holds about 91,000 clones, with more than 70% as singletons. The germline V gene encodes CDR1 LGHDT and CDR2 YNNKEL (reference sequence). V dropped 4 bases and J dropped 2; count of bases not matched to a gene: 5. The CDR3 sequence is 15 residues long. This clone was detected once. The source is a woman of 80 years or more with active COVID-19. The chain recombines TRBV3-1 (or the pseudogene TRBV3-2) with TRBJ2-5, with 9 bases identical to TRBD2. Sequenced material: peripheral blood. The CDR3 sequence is CASSLTSGTQETQYF. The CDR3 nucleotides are TGTGCCAGCAGCCTGACTAGCGGAACTCAAGAGACCCAGTACTTC.